This T cell receptor (beta chain) was identified during a study of shared clonotypes between healthy human individuals. Trimming pared 5 bases from V and 0 bases from J, leaving 21 bases between. CDR3 length: 18 residues. CDR1 SGHTS and CDR2 YDEGEE come from the germline V gene. Sequenced by immunoSEQ multiplex PCR; TCRdb stores in-frame clones only, minus some. This table holds roughly 2,000,000 clones, roughly 94% found once. Study outcomes and limitations: Clonotype sharing among donors likely depends on sequencing depth.

In the naive CD8 group, cells lacked CD45RO and were positively selected for CCR7, so terminally differentiated effector memory CD45RA+ cells were left out. On this clone itself: The antigen is undetermined.

The sample consisted of naive CD8+ T cells sorted from blood. The chain joins TRBV5-8 to TRBJ2-1, with D uncertain. This sequence was found in a man between 18 and 35 years old in good health. The CDR3 loop is CASSPALPPESSYNEQFF. CDR3 sequence (DNA): TGTGCCAGCAGTCCCGCGCTGCCTCCCGAGAGCTCCTACAATGAGCAGTTCTTC. The variable domain in full, with the rest retrieved from reference TRBV5-8 and TRBJ2-1, is EAGVTQSPTHLIKTRGQQATLRCSPISGHTSVYWYQQALGLGLQFLLWYDEGEERNRGNFPPRFSGRQFPNYSSELNVNALELEDSALYLCASSPALPPESSYNEQFFGPGTRLTVL.